These 18 T cell receptor beta chains originate from one sample sequenced in a study of cytomegalovirus exposure and HLA in healthy donors. Primers included in the PCR were 60 Vbeta and 13 Jbeta primers. Produced via immunoSEQ multiplex PCR; TCRdb's table is partial and in-frame only. Among 30,000 to 40,000 clones listed, about 79% were seen once. Sequenced material: PBMCs. The receptors stem from a woman aged 18-30 years in good health and CMV-seronegative.

This chain uses TRBV2 with TRBJ1-2; possibly TRBD1 for D (6 bases). The CDR3 runs to 14 residues. Trimming removed 6 bases at V and 6 bases at J, with 17 bases between. CDR1 is SNHLY and CDR2 is FYNNEI in the germline V gene. As DNA, the CDR3 is TGTGCCAGCAGAACAACAGGGCCTGTCCATGGCTACACCTTC. Residues: CASRTTGPVHGYTF.

As concerns this clone: This sample also contains other DNA sequences that code for the same CDR3. The chain is built from TRBV13 and TRBJ1-1, with 8 nucleotides matching TRBD1. Per germline, CDR1 PRHDT and CDR2 FYEKMQ (reference sequence). Germline trimming cut 3 bases from V and 4 bases from J; bases unmatched to any gene: 4. This CDR3 comprises 14 residues. The CDR3 reads CASSLGRGLTEAFF. The CDR3 bases are TGTGCCAGCAGCTTGGGCAGGGGGCTCACTGAAGCTTTCTTT.

In its sample, this clone was seen a few times. The chain is built from TRBV6-4 and TRBJ2-3; 12 bases fit TRBD2. CDR3 length: 15 residues. Germline values: CDR1 MRHNA, CDR2 SNTAGT. Trimming removed 6 bases from V and 3 bases from J; junction bases left unmatched: 4. The CDR3 DNA is TGTGCCAGCAGCCTAACTAGCGGGAGGACAGATACGCAGTATTTT. It is translated as CASSLTSGRTDTQYF.

This clone was counted a few times. The CDR3 here is CASSLNGQGYGYTF. The CDR3, as DNA: TGTGCCAGCAGCTTAAATGGTCAGGGCTATGGCTACACCTTC. The rearrangement joins TRBV7-3 to TRBJ1-2; tentative D call: TRBD1 (5 bases). CDR1 is SGHTA, CDR2 FQGTGA, per germline. There are 14 residues in the CDR3. Trimming left V 1 base short and J 4 bases short, with 10 bases between. The full variable domain, in which reference TRBV7-3 and TRBJ1-2 provide the parts outside the CDR3, is GAGVSQTPSNKVTEKGKYVELRCDPISGHTALYWYRQSLGQGPEFLIYFQGTGAADDSGLPNDRFFAVRPEGSVSTLKIQRTERGDSAVYLCASSLNGQGYGYTFGSGTRLTVV.

This chain connects TRBV27 to TRBJ2-3, with 7 bases lining up with TRBD1. Losses at the gene ends were 5 bases for V and 4 bases for J; bases not matched to a gene: 3. CDR3 length: 13 amino acids. Germline CDR1 MNHEY, CDR2 SMNVEV (reference sequence). This CDR3 reads CASSGDSSDTQYF. In DNA form, the CDR3 reads TGTGCCAGCAGTGGGGACAGTTCAGATACGCAGTATTTT.

This clone was counted a single time. The chain employs TRBV2 and TRBJ2-7, with a possible D match to TRBD1 (6 bases). The CDR3 is 15 amino acids. Germline V lookup: CDR1 SNHLY, CDR2 FYNNEI. Trimming left V 0 bases short and J 4 bases short, with 13 bases between. CDR3 in DNA: TGTGCCAGCAGTGAAGCACCAGGGGCAGGTTACGAGCAGTACTTC. The encoded protein is CASSEAPGAGYEQYF.

This clone was seen a single time. This chain uses TRBV4-1 with TRBJ2-2, with TRBD2 identical over 12 bases. This CDR3 has 16 residues. The V gene's germline CDR1 is MGHRA and CDR2 YSYEKL. V was clipped by 3 bases and J by 5 bases; unmatched bases: 4. The CDR3 DNA reads as TGCGCCAGCAGCCATCTCGGACTAGCGGGGACCGGGGAGCTGTTTTTT. This translates into CASSHLGLAGTGELFF.

A word on this clone: Compared with germline, one end of the junction differs, possibly owing to a read error. The chain employs TRBV6-1 and TRBJ2-3; 10 bases align to TRBD2. CDR3 length: 16 amino acids. Germline loops: CDR1 MNHNS, CDR2 SASEGT. The CDR3 region has the DNA TGTGCCAGCAGTGAATCTAGCGGGAGTGGCACATATACGCAGTATTTT. It specifies CASSESSGSGTYTQYF.

The chain links TRBV29-1 to TRBJ2-7, with 7 bases fitting TRBD1. V dropped 5 bases and J dropped 4; count of bases not matched to a gene: 2. The CDR3 loop spans 11 amino acids. Germline-derived CDR1 and CDR2 are SQVTM and ANQGSEA. Here the CDR3 reads CSVRGRYEQYF. The CDR3 coding sequence is TGCAGCGTTAGGGGGCGGTACGAGCAGTACTTC.

CDR3 sequence (DNA): TGTGCCAGCAGCCATCCCCCCCTCGGGGTAACCTACAATGAGCAGTTCTTC. It translates to CASSHPPLGVTYNEQFF. This chain links TRBV7-9 with TRBJ2-1; the D gene is possibly TRBD2 (5 bases). Looked up from germline, CDR1 is SEHNR and CDR2 is FQNEAQ (reference sequence). V lost 5 bases and J lost 2, with 19 bases in between. This CDR3 spans 17 amino acids.

The chain carries TRBV2 and TRBJ2-7; TRBD1 is a possible D gene (6 bases). CDR3 length: 17 amino acids. Trimming took off 0 bases at V and 3 bases at J, with 18 bases between the two ends. Germline CDR1 SNHLY, CDR2 FYNNEI. The CDR3: CASSEARLDKGVYEQYF. The DNA of the CDR3 is TGTGCCAGCAGTGAAGCGAGGCTCGACAAGGGGGTCTACGAGCAGTACTTC.

This chain joins TRBV13 and TRBJ1-2, with 8 bases fitting TRBD1. The CDR3 spans 17 residues. Germline V gene data show CDR1 as PRHDT and CDR2 as FYEKMQ (reference sequence). Trimming cost V 4 bases and J 4 bases; bases outside gene matches: 14. In DNA form, the CDR3 reads TGTGCCAGCAGCTCACGCCGGGACAGGCTCCTTTCCTATGGCTACACCTTC. It translates to CASSSRRDRLLSYGYTF.

This chain joins TRBV2 and TRBJ1-1, with D unclear. Germline lookup yields CDR1 SNHLY and CDR2 FYNNEI. The CDR3 is 16 residues long. Trimming removed 4 bases from V and 1 base from J, with 16 bases in between. The CDR3 bases are TGTGCCAGCAGTGGATTCGCAATGAAAGCGAACACTGAAGCTTTCTTT. Amino acids: CASSGFAMKANTEAFF.

The V and J genes are TRBV2 and TRBJ2-5; TRBD2 aligns across 7 bases. Germline V gives CDR1 SNHLY, CDR2 FYNNEI. J gave up 2 bases and V 7 bases, and 7 bases lay outside the gene matches. This CDR3 spans 14 amino acids. The DNA of the CDR3 is TGTGCCAGCATAAGGCTAGCGGAGCAAGAGACCCAGTACTTC. This gives the protein CASIRLAEQETQYF.

CDR3: CASSLKGRVQETQYF. For the CDR3, the DNA is TGTGCCAGCAGCTTAAAGGGCAGGGTACAAGAGACCCAGTACTTC. The J gene is TRBJ2-5, the V gene TRBV7-3, with D perhaps matching TRBD1 (5 bases). This CDR3 is 15 amino acids long. The V gene's germline CDR1 is SGHTA and CDR2 FQGTGA. V lost 1 base and J lost 2, with 11 bases in between.

On this clone itself: Its ends do not fully match the called genes, so a read error is possible. The rearrangement uses TRBV23-1 and TRBJ2-2; TRBD1 matches at 8 bases. TRBV23-1 is an ORF; its function is uncertain. The CDR3 spans 20 residues. The CDR3, as DNA: TGCGCCAGCACCCCCGGTGTGGTGACAGGGGTAAAAAAGAACACCGGGAAGCTGTTTTTT. Translating it yields CASTPGVVTGVKKNTGKLFF.

This clone was found once. For the CDR3, the DNA is TGTGCCAGCAGTGACGCGGGCGTCACAGATACGCAGTATTTT. Protein sequence: CASSDAGVTDTQYF. The gene calls are TRBV6-4 and TRBJ2-3; maybe TRBD2 (5 bases). There are 14 residues in the CDR3. Trimming stripped 2 bases from V and 2 bases from J, with 8 bases between. Germline assignment: CDR1 MRHNA and CDR2 SNTAGT.

V and J are TRBV5-4 and TRBJ2-7, with TRBD2 identical over 12 bases. CDR1 SGHNT and CDR2 YYREEE come from the germline V gene (reference sequence). The CDR3 length is 16 residues. J was trimmed by 2 bases and V by 3 bases; bases with no gene match: 6. The CDR3 region is CASSSELAGGPYEQYF. The DNA for the CDR3 is TGTGCCAGCAGCTCCGAGCTAGCGGGGGGGCCCTACGAGCAGTACTTC.